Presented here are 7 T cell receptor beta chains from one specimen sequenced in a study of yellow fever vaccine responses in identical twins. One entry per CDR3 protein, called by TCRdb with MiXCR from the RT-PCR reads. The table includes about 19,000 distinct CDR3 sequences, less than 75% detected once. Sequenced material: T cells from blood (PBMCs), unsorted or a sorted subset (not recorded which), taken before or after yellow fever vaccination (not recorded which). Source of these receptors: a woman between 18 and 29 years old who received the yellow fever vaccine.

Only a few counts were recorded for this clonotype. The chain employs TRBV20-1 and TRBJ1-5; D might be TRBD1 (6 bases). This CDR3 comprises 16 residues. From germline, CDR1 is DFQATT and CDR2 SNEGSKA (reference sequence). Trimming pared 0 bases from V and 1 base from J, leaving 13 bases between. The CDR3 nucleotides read TGCAGTGCTAGAGATCTTAGAGGGGGAAGCAATCAGCCCCAGCATTTT. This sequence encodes CSARDLRGGSNQPQHF.

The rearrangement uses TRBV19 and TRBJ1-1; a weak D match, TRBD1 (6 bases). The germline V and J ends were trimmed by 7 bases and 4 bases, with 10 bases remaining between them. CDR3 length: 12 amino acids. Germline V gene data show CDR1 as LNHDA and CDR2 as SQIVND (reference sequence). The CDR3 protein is CASKDSITEAFF. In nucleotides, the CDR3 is TGTGCCAGTAAGGACAGTATCACTGAAGCTTTCTTT. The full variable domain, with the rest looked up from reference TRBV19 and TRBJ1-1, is DGGITQSPKYLFRKEGQNVTLSCEQNLNHDAMYWYRQDPGQGLRLIYYSQIVNDFQKGDIAEGYSVSREKKESFPLTVTSAQKNPTAFYLCASKDSITEAFFGQGTRLTVV.

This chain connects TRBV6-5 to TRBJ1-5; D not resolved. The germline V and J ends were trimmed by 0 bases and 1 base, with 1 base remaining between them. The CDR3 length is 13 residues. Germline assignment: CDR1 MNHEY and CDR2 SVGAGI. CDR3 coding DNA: TGTGCCAGCAGTTACTCGAGCAATCAGCCCCAGCATTTT. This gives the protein CASSYSSNQPQHF.

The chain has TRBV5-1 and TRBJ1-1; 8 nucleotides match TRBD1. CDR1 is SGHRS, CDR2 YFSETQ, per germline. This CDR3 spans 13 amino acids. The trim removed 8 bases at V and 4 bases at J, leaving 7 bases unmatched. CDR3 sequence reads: CASKLTGGTEAFF. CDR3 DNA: TGCGCCAGTAAATTAACAGGGGGCACTGAAGCTTTCTTT.

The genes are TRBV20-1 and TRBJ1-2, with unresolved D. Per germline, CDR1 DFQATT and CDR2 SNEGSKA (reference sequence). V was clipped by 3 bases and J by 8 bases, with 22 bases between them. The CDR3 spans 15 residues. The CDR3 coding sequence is TGCAGTGCTAGGCGGGAGGGCGGTGGTAGTCAGGGCTACACCTTC. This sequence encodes CSARREGGGSQGYTF.

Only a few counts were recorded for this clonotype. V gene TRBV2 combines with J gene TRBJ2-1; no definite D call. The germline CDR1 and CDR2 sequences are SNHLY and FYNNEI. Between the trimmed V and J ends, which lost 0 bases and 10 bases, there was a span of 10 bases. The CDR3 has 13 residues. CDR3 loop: CASSEAWAEEQFF. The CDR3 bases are TGTGCCAGCAGTGAAGCGTGGGCGGAAGAGCAGTTCTTC.

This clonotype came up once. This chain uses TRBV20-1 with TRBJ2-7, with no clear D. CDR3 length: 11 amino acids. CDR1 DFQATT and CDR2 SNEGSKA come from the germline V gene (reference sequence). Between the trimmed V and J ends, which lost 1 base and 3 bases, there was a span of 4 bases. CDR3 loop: CSARARYEQYF. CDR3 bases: TGCAGTGCTAGAGCCCGCTACGAGCAGTACTTC.